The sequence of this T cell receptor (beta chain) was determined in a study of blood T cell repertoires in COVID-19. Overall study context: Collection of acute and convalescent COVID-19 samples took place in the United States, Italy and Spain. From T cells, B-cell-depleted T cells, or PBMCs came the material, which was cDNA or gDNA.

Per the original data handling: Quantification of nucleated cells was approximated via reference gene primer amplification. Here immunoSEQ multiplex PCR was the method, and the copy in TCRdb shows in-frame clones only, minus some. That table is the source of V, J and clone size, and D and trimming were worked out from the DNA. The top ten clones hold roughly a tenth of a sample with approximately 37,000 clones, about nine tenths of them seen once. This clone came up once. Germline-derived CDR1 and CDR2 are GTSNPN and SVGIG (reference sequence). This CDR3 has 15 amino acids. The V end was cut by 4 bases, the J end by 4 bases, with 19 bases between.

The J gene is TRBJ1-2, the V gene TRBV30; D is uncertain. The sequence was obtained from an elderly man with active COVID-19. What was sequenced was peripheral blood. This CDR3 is CAWNRRRPSSYGYTF. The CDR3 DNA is TGTGCCTGGAACCGGAGGCGTCCATCCTCCTATGGCTACACCTTC.